Listed below are T cell receptor beta chains from one sample, sequenced in a study of cytomegalovirus exposure and HLA in healthy donors. This table comes from immunoSEQ multiplex PCR, and its TCRdb copy is limited to in-frame clones, with some not included. The sample lists 130,000 or so clones, around 81% occurring once. Sequencing was done on a sample of PBMCs. Source of these receptors: a woman between 40 and 50 years old in good health and CMV-seronegative. Each CDR3 is given with its conserved first and last residue. Each record gives: D gene, J gene, V gene, clone size, CDR3 DNA, CDR3 protein. The D gene is left open where the match is weak. Some rows have no size entry. The others give once, few or many, or a class for an expanded clone.

d_gene: TRBD2; j_gene: TRBJ2-7; v_gene: TRBV27; abundance: once; CDR3nt: TGTGCCAGCAGCCGTAGGACTAGCGGTCCCTACGAGCAGTACTTC; CDR3aa: CASSRRTSGPYEQYF
d_gene: .; j_gene: TRBJ1-1; v_gene: TRBV27; abundance: .; CDR3nt: TGTGCCAGCAGTACGACAGGGAACACTGAAGCTTTCTTT; CDR3aa: CASSTTGNTEAFF
d_gene: .; j_gene: TRBJ2-3; v_gene: TRBV11-2; abundance: .; CDR3nt: TGTGCCAGCAGCTTATATCCAGCGGAGAACACAGATACGCAGTATTTT; CDR3aa: CASSLYPAENTDTQYF
d_gene: TRBD1; j_gene: TRBJ1-1; v_gene: TRBV18; abundance: .; CDR3nt: TGTGCCAGCTCACCCGTCGTGCAGGGGGCTCCTCGTGGGGCTTTCTTT; CDR3aa: CASSPVVQGAPRGAFF
d_gene: TRBD1; j_gene: TRBJ2-7; v_gene: TRBV7-9; abundance: .; CDR3nt: TGTGCCAGCAGCTACGCGACAGGGTACGAGCAGTACTTC; CDR3aa: CASSYATGYEQYF
d_gene: .; j_gene: TRBJ1-1; v_gene: TRBV6-1; abundance: few; CDR3nt: TGTGCCAGCAGTGGTGCGGGGGACGCTTTCTTT; CDR3aa: CASSGAGDAFF
d_gene: TRBD1; j_gene: TRBJ1-2; v_gene: TRBV2; abundance: once; CDR3nt: TGTGCCAGCAATGGACAGGGAGGGTATGGCTACACCTTC; CDR3aa: CASNGQGGYGYTF
d_gene: .; j_gene: TRBJ2-7; v_gene: TRBV6-4; abundance: .; CDR3nt: TGTGCCAGCAGTTGCTACAGGTTTTCACCCTACGAGCAGTACTTC; CDR3aa: CASSCYRFSPYEQYF
d_gene: .; j_gene: TRBJ2-7; v_gene: TRBV4-3; abundance: .; CDR3nt: TGCGCCAGCAGCAGAGGTGGCTCCTACGAGCAGTACTTC; CDR3aa: CASSRGGSYEQYF
d_gene: TRBD2; j_gene: TRBJ2-7; v_gene: TRBV5-1; abundance: .; CDR3nt: TGCGCCAGCAGCTTATACGGGGGGGCTGGCTACGAGCAGTACTTC; CDR3aa: CASSLYGGAGYEQYF
d_gene: .; j_gene: TRBJ2-6; v_gene: TRBV4-2; abundance: .; CDR3nt: TGTGCCAGCAGCCCGGGGGGCGCGGGAGGGGCCAACGTCCTGACTTTC; CDR3aa: CASSPGGAGGANVLTF
d_gene: .; j_gene: TRBJ2-1; v_gene: TRBV2; abundance: few; CDR3nt: TGTGCCAGCAGCAAGGGGGGAGGGAGTCTCTACAATGAGCAGTTCTTC; CDR3aa: CASSKGGGSLYNEQFF
d_gene: TRBD2; j_gene: TRBJ2-2; v_gene: TRBV4-2; abundance: .; CDR3nt: TGTGCCAGCAGCCAAGATAGGGGACTAGCGGGGGGAGGGGAGCTGTTTTTT; CDR3aa: CASSQDRGLAGGGELFF
d_gene: .; j_gene: TRBJ2-7; v_gene: TRBV5-6; abundance: few; CDR3nt: TGTGCCAGCAGCCACAACGAACGACAGCACTACGAGCAGTACTTC; CDR3aa: CASSHNERQHYEQYF
d_gene: .; j_gene: TRBJ2-3; v_gene: TRBV7-6; abundance: .; CDR3nt: TGTGCCAGCAGCCTAGAATTGGGCTCAGATACGCAGTATTTT; CDR3aa: CASSLELGSDTQYF
d_gene: TRBD1; j_gene: TRBJ1-3; v_gene: TRBV15; abundance: .; CDR3nt: TGTGCCACCAGCGGGGACAGGGGCTCTGGAAACACCATATATTTT; CDR3aa: CATSGDRGSGNTIYF
d_gene: .; j_gene: TRBJ2-3; v_gene: TRBV2; abundance: .; CDR3nt: TGTGCCAGCAGTCGTAGCGGTGGCACAGATACGCAGTATTTT; CDR3aa: CASSRSGGTDTQYF
d_gene: TRBD2; j_gene: TRBJ2-3; v_gene: TRBV29-1; abundance: .; CDR3nt: TGCAGCGTTGCCCGGACTAGCGGGAGTTCAGATACGCAGTATTTT; CDR3aa: CSVARTSGSSDTQYF
d_gene: TRBD1; j_gene: TRBJ2-7; v_gene: TRBV7-2; abundance: .; CDR3nt: TGTGCCAGCAGCCCCCGGGGACAGGTCCTCTACGAGCAGTACTTC; CDR3aa: CASSPRGQVLYEQYF
d_gene: .; j_gene: TRBJ1-5; v_gene: TRBV7-9; abundance: .; CDR3nt: TGTTCCAGCACCCCGACACTCAGACGGGATAGCAATCAGCCCCAGCATTTT; CDR3aa: CSSTPTLRRDSNQPQHF
d_gene: TRBD1; j_gene: TRBJ1-2; v_gene: TRBV7-9; abundance: .; CDR3nt: TGTGCCAGCAGCCCCGGGACAGGGTCTTATGGCTACACCTTC; CDR3aa: CASSPGTGSYGYTF
d_gene: .; j_gene: TRBJ1-6; v_gene: TRBV27; abundance: .; CDR3nt: TGTGCCAGCAGTTCAACTCCTCCGGCGGACTCGAGGTCACCCCTCCACTTT; CDR3aa: CASSSTPPADSRSPLHF
d_gene: TRBD1; j_gene: TRBJ1-1; v_gene: TRBV5-1; abundance: .; CDR3nt: TGCGCCAGCAGCGAGGGGACAGGGGGCATTTCTTTCTTT; CDR3aa: CASSEGTGGISFF
d_gene: .; j_gene: TRBJ2-1; v_gene: TRBV5-1; abundance: .; CDR3nt: TGCGCCAGCAGCTTGGGTAGCGGTAACTACAATGAGCAGTTCTTC; CDR3aa: CASSLGSGNYNEQFF
d_gene: .; j_gene: TRBJ2-1; v_gene: TRBV6-5; abundance: .; CDR3nt: TGTGCCAGCAGTTACGCCTCACTAGGGGGTGAGCAGTTCTTC; CDR3aa: CASSYASLGGEQFF
d_gene: .; j_gene: TRBJ1-6; v_gene: TRBV10-3; abundance: .; CDR3nt: TGTGCCATCAGTCAGACAGGCGTTTCACCCCTCCACTTT; CDR3aa: CAISQTGVSPLHF
d_gene: .; j_gene: TRBJ1-2; v_gene: TRBV19; abundance: .; CDR3nt: TGTGCCAGTAGTATGCTGTCGGTTCCCTCCTATGGCTACACCTTC; CDR3aa: CASSMLSVPSYGYTF
d_gene: .; j_gene: TRBJ2-3; v_gene: TRBV9; abundance: .; CDR3nt: TGTGCCAGCAGCGTACCGCAAATCGGTACGCAGTATTTT; CDR3aa: CASSVPQIGTQYF
d_gene: TRBD1; j_gene: TRBJ1-2; v_gene: TRBV2; abundance: few; CDR3nt: TGTGCCAGCAGGAGGGACAGACCAGGGGGCTACACCTTC; CDR3aa: CASRRDRPGGYTF
d_gene: TRBD2; j_gene: TRBJ2-7; v_gene: TRBV9; abundance: .; CDR3nt: TGTGCCAGCAGCGCGGGGGCTAGCGGGACCCACGAGCAGTACTTC; CDR3aa: CASSAGASGTHEQYF